These 8 T cell receptor beta chains share one sample of origin, sequenced in a study of graft-versus-host responses after intestinal transplantation. No antigens are known for them. Sequenced by immunoSEQ multiplex PCR; TCRdb stores in-frame clones only, minus some. This sample yields about 90,000 clones, of which around nine tenths are seen a single time; about 0.28% belongs to the top ten. The starting material was unstimulated CD4+ T cells sorted from spleen or lymph node cells, obtained before intestinal transplant. The receptor set was obtained from a human donor who received an intestinal transplant.

The rearrangement links TRBV18 to TRBJ2-2; perhaps TRBD1 as D (6 bases). V gave up 3 bases and J gave up 0 bases, with 14 bases separating them. Germline CDR1 KGHSH, CDR2 LQKENI. The CDR3 runs to 17 residues. The CDR3 region is CASSPRDKITNTGELFF. The CDR3 DNA reads TGTGCCAGCTCACCCCGGGACAAGATAACGAACACCGGGGAGCTGTTTTTT.

V is TRBV5-1 and J is TRBJ2-1; 12 bases match TRBD2. J was trimmed by 5 bases and V by 4 bases; bases with no gene match: 7. Germline V gives CDR1 SGHRS, CDR2 YFSETQ. The CDR3 runs 16 residues. CDR3 DNA sequence: TGCGCCAGCAGCACTCTAGCGGGAGGGACGGACAATGAGCAGTTCTTC. Translation gives CASSTLAGGTDNEQFF.

CDR3 residues: CASSHSGETQYF. CDR3 DNA sequence: TGTGCCAGCAGCCATTCTGGGGAGACCCAGTACTTC. V usage is TRBV7-9 and J usage is TRBJ2-5, with D hard to call. Germline V lookup: CDR1 SEHNR, CDR2 FQNEAQ (reference sequence). The CDR3 covers 12 residues. V lost 5 bases and J 5 bases, leaving 9 bases between the germline ends.

This chain's CDR3 is CASSQAPSKGDTEAFF. The CDR3 bases are TGTGCCAGCAGCCAAGCCCCCTCAAAGGGGGACACTGAAGCTTTCTTT. The J gene is TRBJ1-1, the V gene TRBV14, with TRBD1 as a possible D gene (6 bases). Trimming left V 1 base short and J 3 bases short, with 15 bases between. Germline CDR1 and CDR2: SGHDN and FVKESK. CDR3 length equals 16 residues.

As concerns this clone: In the same sample, other DNA sequences code for this CDR3. The rearrangement joins TRBV5-1 to TRBJ1-5, with D tentatively TRBD1 (5 bases). The CDR3 is 14 residues long. Germline V gene data show CDR1 as SGHRS and CDR2 as YFSETQ. V shed 0 bases and J shed 4 bases, with 8 bases lying between them. In DNA, the CDR3 is TGCGCCAGCAGCTTGGGTACAGGTAATCAGCCCCAGCATTTT. Translation gives CASSLGTGNQPQHF.

The chain recombines TRBV9 with TRBJ2-2, with 9 positions matching TRBD1. Germline CDR1 and CDR2: SGDLS and YYNGEE. The CDR3 is made up of 16 amino acids. The V and J ends lost 2 bases and 1 base, in that order; junction bases with no gene match: 3. DNA of the CDR3: TGTGCCAGCAGCGTCGGACAGGGGTGGAACACCGGGGAGCTGTTTTTT. It translates to CASSVGQGWNTGELFF.

This sequence joins TRBV25-1 and TRBJ2-7, with D perhaps TRBD2 (6 bases). Germline values: CDR1 MGHDK, CDR2 SYGVNS. Trimming shortened V by 4 bases and J by 3 bases, and 13 bases separated the two germline ends. This CDR3 is 14 amino acids long. CDR3 residues: CASSGTGGVYEQYF. The CDR3, as DNA: TGTGCCAGCAGTGGAACAGGAGGGGTCTACGAGCAGTACTTC.

This clone was seen just once. The chain carries TRBV2 and TRBJ2-3; D may correspond to TRBD1 or TRBD2 (5 bases each). The CDR3 runs 17 residues. Deletions cut 3 bases from V and 0 bases from J, with 16 bases between. The germline V gene encodes CDR1 SNHLY and CDR2 FYNNEI. The CDR3 loop reads CASSEFRDPSSTDTQYF. The CDR3 region has the DNA TGTGCCAGCAGTGAGTTCCGGGACCCATCTAGCACAGATACGCAGTATTTT.